The rows below give T cell receptor beta chains drawn from one sample of a study of regulatory T cells in long-lasting Graves disease. Using its own MiXCR run on the multiplex PCR reads, TCRdb lists one record per CDR3 protein. The sample includes 500,000 to 700,000 distinct CDR3 sequences, about 30% of them seen just once. The source material was peripheral blood mononuclear cells (PBMCs), sampled when the disease was refractory, from a patient treated with antithyroid drugs. Receptors originate from a female donor with Graves disease. Each CDR3 is given with its conserved first and last residue. The D gene is left open where the match is weak. The size of a clone is reported for some rows only, either as once, few or many, or as a class for expanded clones.

d_gene,abundance,j_gene,v_gene,CDR3nt,CDR3aa
.,.,TRBJ2-7,TRBV25-1,TGTGCCAGCAGTGAATCAGGCAGGGAAACCTACGAGCAGTACTTC,CASSESGRETYEQYF
.,.,TRBJ1-5,TRBV19,TGTGCCAGTAGTAAGGGTGATCAGCCCCAGCATTTT,CASSKGDQPQHF
.,.,TRBJ2-7,TRBV7-9,TGTGCCAGCAGCTTCCGAGGGTCCTACAAGCAGTACTTC,CASSFRGSYKQYF
TRBD1,.,TRBJ1-5,TRBV20-1,TGCAGTGCTACCAGGGGGTACAATCAGCCCCAGCATTTT,CSATRGYNQPQHF
TRBD1,.,TRBJ2-2,TRBV6-1,TGTGCCAGCAGTAAAATCTTGGACAGGGGCTCCGGGGAGCTGTTTTTT,CASSKILDRGSGELFF
TRBD1,.,TRBJ1-1,TRBV19,TGTGCCAGTAGTTCCCACAGGGGGCTTAAGGGTGAAGCTTTCTTT,CASSSHRGLKGEAFF
.,.,TRBJ2-2,TRBV24-1,TGTGCCACTTCGGACCGATCGAACACCGGGGAGCTGTTTTTT,CATSDRSNTGELFF
TRBD2,.,TRBJ2-7,TRBV20-1,TGCAGTGCTACACTAGCGGCTCGGAACGAGCAGTACTTC,CSATLAARNEQYF
TRBD1,.,TRBJ1-5,TRBV4-1,TGCGCCAGCAGCCGTGGGACAGGCCCTTCGCAACCCCAGCATTTT,CASSRGTGPSQPQHF
.,.,TRBJ1-5,TRBV3-1,TGTGCCAGCAGCCAAGATCTAGGAGGATTTGGAACCAATCAGCCCCAGCATTTT,CASSQDLGGFGTNQPQHF
.,few,TRBJ1-2,TRBV5-6,TGTGCCAGCAGCATAGTTTCTCCCGGGGGCGGCTACACCTTC,CASSIVSPGGGYTF
.,.,TRBJ2-5,TRBV9,TGTGCCAGCAGCGTAGGGTTCGGTCAGGAGACCCAGTACTTC,CASSVGFGQETQYF
TRBD2,.,TRBJ2-5,TRBV20-1,TGCAGTGCTAGTAGCGGGCTAAGGGGTCAAGAGACCCAGTACTTC,CSASSGLRGQETQYF
TRBD2,once,TRBJ2-1,TRBV20-1,TGCAGTGCTAGAGAGCGACTAGCGGAGATCAATGAGCAGTTCTTC,CSARERLAEINEQFF
.,many,TRBJ1-1,TRBV12-3/TRBV12-4,TGTGCCAGCAGCTTTGGGGGGGCTGAAGCTTTCTTT,CASSFGGAEAFF
.,.,TRBJ1-2,TRBV6-5,TGTGCCAGCAGTTACTCATGGTCGCGTCAGGCCATCTATGGCTACACCTTC,CASSYSWSRQAIYGYTF
.,.,TRBJ2-5,TRBV27,TGTGCCAGCAGTCCACAGCTGGCGGGAAGCCAGACCCAGTACTTC,CASSPQLAGSQTQYF
.,.,TRBJ2-7,TRBV12-5,TGTGCTAGTGGTTTCTCAAATGGGGACGAGCAGTACTTC,CASGFSNGDEQYF
TRBD1,.,TRBJ1-3,TRBV12-3/TRBV12-4,TGTGCCAGCAGGTCCGGGACAGACTCTGGAAACACCATATATTTT,CASRSGTDSGNTIYF
.,.,TRBJ1-1,TRBV28,TGTGCCAGCAGCCGGACAGCTCGGAACACTGAAGCTTTCTTT,CASSRTARNTEAFF
.,.,TRBJ1-4,TRBV27,TGTGCCAGCGGTCTCCTGGGTGGCCCCAGTGAAAAACTGTTTTTT,CASGLLGGPSEKLFF
.,.,TRBJ1-4,TRBV29-1,TGCAGCGCGTCCTCAATGAGTGCAACTAATGAAAAACTGTTTTTT,CSASSMSATNEKLFF
TRBD2,.,TRBJ2-5,TRBV6-5,TGTGCCAGCAGTTACTATATGACTAGCGGGAGGTCCTGGGAGACCCAGTACTTC,CASSYYMTSGRSWETQYF
TRBD1,.,TRBJ2-3,TRBV20-1,TGCAGTGCTCTGGGACAGGACACAGATACGCAGTATTTT,CSALGQDTDTQYF
.,many,TRBJ1-1,TRBV6-5,TGTGCCAGCAGTTGGAAAAGGTACAACACTGAAGCTTTCTTT,CASSWKRYNTEAFF
TRBD1,few,TRBJ1-1,TRBV10-3,TGTGCCATCAGTGAGACAGGGGGCGATGCTTTCTTT,CAISETGGDAFF
.,many,TRBJ2-7,TRBV12-3/TRBV12-4,TGTGCCAGCAGTGGCGGCCGAAGGGAGCAGTACTTC,CASSGGRREQYF
.,.,TRBJ1-1,TRBV7-3,TGTGCCAGCAGCATGAATTTCCAGAGAGAAGCTTTCTTT,CASSMNFQREAFF
.,few,TRBJ1-1,TRBV5-4,TGTGCCAGCAAAGTCGCGGGGGGCCAGATGAACACTGAAGCTTTCTTT,CASKVAGGQMNTEAFF
.,.,TRBJ2-3,TRBV29-1,TGCAGCGCCAGCCAGGATAACACAGATACGCAGTATTTT,CSASQDNTDTQYF
.,few,TRBJ1-2,TRBV18,TGTGCCAGCTCACCACCTACCGGGACCGGTAACTATGGCTACACCTTC,CASSPPTGTGNYGYTF
TRBD1,.,TRBJ2-7,TRBV6-1,TGTGCCAGCGGAAGGGGGACAGGGGTCGAGCAGTACTTC,CASGRGTGVEQYF
.,.,TRBJ1-4,TRBV5-1,TGCGCCAGCAGCTTTGAACGAAATGAAAAACTGTTTTTT,CASSFERNEKLFF
TRBD1,few,TRBJ1-5,TRBV6-9,TGTGCCAGCAGTTACTTGGGACAGGGTAATAGCAATCAGCCCCAGCATTTT,CASSYLGQGNSNQPQHF
.,few,TRBJ1-3,TRBV12-3/TRBV12-4,TGTGCCAGCAGCCCCAAGGGAGGTGGAAACACCATATATTTT,CASSPKGGGNTIYF
TRBD1,once,TRBJ1-2,TRBV5-4,TGTGCCAGCAGCCTACCAGGGGGCACCTATGGCTACACCTTC,CASSLPGGTYGYTF
TRBD2,.,TRBJ2-5,TRBV6-1,TGTGCCAGCAGAAGACTAGCGGGAGCTGAGACCCAGTACTTC,CASRRLAGAETQYF
.,few,TRBJ1-1,TRBV19,TGTGCCAGTAGCGGCCTTGGAGTGAACACTGAAGCTTTCTTT,CASSGLGVNTEAFF
TRBD2,.,TRBJ2-2,TRBV11-2,TGTGCCAGCAGATCTAGCGGGAGTTCCGGGGAGCTGTTTTTT,CASRSSGSSGELFF
.,.,TRBJ2-7,TRBV27,TGTGCCAGCAGGGGCATCCCGTCTTACGAGCAGTACTTC,CASRGIPSYEQYF
.,few,TRBJ1-1,TRBV11-2,TGTGCCAGCAGCACGTCCTGGGGCACTGAAGCTTTCTTT,CASSTSWGTEAFF
.,.,TRBJ1-1,TRBV20-1,TGCAGTGCTAGAAACACTTTGAACACTGAAGCTTTCTTT,CSARNTLNTEAFF
.,.,TRBJ1-6,TRBV30,TGTGCCTGGAGTGCGGGACACGGTTCCTATAATTCACCCCTCCACTTT,CAWSAGHGSYNSPLHF
TRBD1,.,TRBJ2-7,TRBV7-9,TGTGCCAGCAGTCCCCGGGGACAGAGCTCCTACGAGCAGTACTTC,CASSPRGQSSYEQYF